This T cell receptor (beta chain) was profiled in a study of T cells in Graves' hyperthyroidism and ophthalmopathy. The CDR3 spans 12 residues. Germline CDR1 MNHNS, CDR2 SASEGT. Remarks on this clonotype: Relative to the germline gene, one junction end is altered; a read error may explain this.

It was RNA transcripts that yielded the amplified TCR beta CDR3 regions. The HTBI set primed first-round TCR CDR3 RT-PCR. MiXCR, run by TCRdb on the multiplex PCR reads, gives a single entry per CDR3 protein. The sample yields 300,000 to 450,000 distinct CDR3 sequences, around an eighth seen once. What was sequenced was blood. The source is a man younger than 45 with Graves' hyperthyroidism that later progressed to Graves' ophthalmopathy. The chain joins TRBV6-1 to TRBJ2-1, with unresolved D. CDR3 in amino acids: CAGSENQLGQFF. CDR3 in DNA: TGTGCCGGCAGTGAAAATCAACTGGGGCAGTTCTTC.